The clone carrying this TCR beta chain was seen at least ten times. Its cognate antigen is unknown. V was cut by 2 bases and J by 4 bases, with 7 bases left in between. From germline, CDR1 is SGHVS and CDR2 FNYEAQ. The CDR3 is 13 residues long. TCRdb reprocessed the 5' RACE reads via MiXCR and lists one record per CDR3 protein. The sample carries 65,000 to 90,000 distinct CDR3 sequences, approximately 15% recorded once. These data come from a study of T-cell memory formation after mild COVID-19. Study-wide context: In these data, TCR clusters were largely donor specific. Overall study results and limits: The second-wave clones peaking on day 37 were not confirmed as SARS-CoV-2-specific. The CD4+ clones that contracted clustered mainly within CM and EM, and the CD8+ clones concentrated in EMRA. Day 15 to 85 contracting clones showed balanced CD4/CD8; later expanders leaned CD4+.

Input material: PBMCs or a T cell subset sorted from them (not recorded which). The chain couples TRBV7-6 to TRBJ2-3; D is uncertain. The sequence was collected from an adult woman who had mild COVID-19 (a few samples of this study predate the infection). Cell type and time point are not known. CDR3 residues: CASSLFVSDTQYF. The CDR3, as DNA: TGTGCCAGCAGCTTATTCGTTTCAGATACGCAGTATTTT.